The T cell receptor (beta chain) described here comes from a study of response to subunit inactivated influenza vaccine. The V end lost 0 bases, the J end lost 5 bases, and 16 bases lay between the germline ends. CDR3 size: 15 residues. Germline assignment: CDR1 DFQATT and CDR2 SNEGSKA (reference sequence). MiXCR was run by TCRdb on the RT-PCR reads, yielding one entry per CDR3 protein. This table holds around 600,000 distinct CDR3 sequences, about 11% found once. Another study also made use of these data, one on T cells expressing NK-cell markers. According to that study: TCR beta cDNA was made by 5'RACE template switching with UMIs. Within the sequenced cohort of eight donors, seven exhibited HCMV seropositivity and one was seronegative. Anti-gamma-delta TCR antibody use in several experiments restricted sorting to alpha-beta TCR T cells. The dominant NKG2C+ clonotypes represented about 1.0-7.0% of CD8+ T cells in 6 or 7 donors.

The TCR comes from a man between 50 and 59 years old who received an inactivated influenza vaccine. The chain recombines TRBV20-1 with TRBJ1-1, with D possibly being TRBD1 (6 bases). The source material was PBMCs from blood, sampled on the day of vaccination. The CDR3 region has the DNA TGCAGTGCTAGAGACCTAGGGGGGAGTGGTACTGAAGCTTTCTTT. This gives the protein CSARDLGGSGTEAFF.